This entry lists 26 T cell receptor beta chains sequenced from one sample in a study of regulatory T cells in long-lasting Graves disease (dated by TCRdb to the early 2020s). The label giving this sample's time point can be read as: newly diagnosed GD, antithyroid drugs for less than 3 months. RNA was extracted from PBMCs in TRIzol for both TCR sequencing and RNA sequencing. The protocol used for the library was multiplex PCR. The sequencer listed for this sample is Illumina HiSeq 4000. To build TCR beta libraries, CDR3 regions were amplified by Arm-PCR using iRepertoire HTBI primers. TCRdb's own reprocessing of the public reads used fastp at Q25 and MiXCR and kept productive beta chains. Entries are consolidated by CDR3 protein sequence, retaining the most common genes and DNA. Here the sample has about 620,000 distinct CDR3 sequences; approximately 15% occur a single time. The ten biggest clones cover about 20% of the sample.

These data were likewise used in another study, on T cells in Graves' hyperthyroidism and ophthalmopathy.

Sequenced material: peripheral blood mononuclear cells (PBMCs), taken at new diagnosis, from a patient treated with antithyroid drugs. Receptor source: a woman aged 25 to 39 with Graves disease. Donor details come from another sample of the same person, matched by shared clones.

This clonotype has just a few counts. This chain uses TRBV7-3 with TRBJ2-1; 7 nucleotides agree with TRBD2. Unmatched junction bases numbered 4, after V lost 3 bases and J lost 5 bases. Germline CDR1 is SGHTA and CDR2 is FQGTGA. The CDR3 has 14 amino acids. DNA of the CDR3: TGTGCCAGCAGCTTGGCTAGCGGAAACAATGAGCAGTTCTTC. Amino acid sequence: CASSLASGNNEQFF.

This clonotype was recorded at least ten times. The rearrangement links TRBV24-1 to TRBJ2-2; tentatively, D is TRBD2 (6 bases). Trimming stripped 4 bases from V and 6 bases from J, with 11 bases between. Germline assignment: CDR1 KGHDR and CDR2 SFDVKD. CDR3 length equals 14 residues. Here the CDR3 reads CATSEGREAGELFF. CDR3 bases: TGTGCCACCAGTGAGGGCAGGGAGGCCGGGGAGCTGTTTTTT.

This clonotype was recorded at least ten times. The chain employs TRBV6-1 and TRBJ1-1, with D perhaps matching TRBD1 (5 bases). V lost 5 bases and J lost 4, with 14 bases in between. CDR3 length equals 14 residues. Germline V gene data show CDR1 as MNHNS and CDR2 as SASEGT. The CDR3 protein is CASSKDGGGTEAFF. CDR3 DNA: TGTGCCAGCAGTAAGGACGGGGGGGGCACTGAAGCTTTCTTT.

This clonotype was seen more than once but under ten times. The rearrangement joins TRBV4-1 to TRBJ1-2; 10 nucleotides line up with TRBD1. The germline V gene has CDR1 MGHRA and CDR2 YSYEKL. CDR3 size: 15 residues. Trimming removed 7 bases from V and 1 base from J; junction bases left unmatched: 6. The DNA for the CDR3 is TGCGCCAGCACCAAAGGGACAGGGGATAACTATGGCTACACCTTC. Encoded protein: CASTKGTGDNYGYTF.

The chain recombines TRBV15 with TRBJ2-3, with a weak D call TRBD1 (7 bases). Germline V gene data show CDR1 as LNHNV and CDR2 as YYDKDF (reference sequence). The CDR3 has 15 amino acids. Between the trimmed V and J ends, which lost 3 bases and 2 bases, there was a span of 12 bases. The CDR3 coding sequence is TGTGCCACCAGCAGCGGGGGACAGTACACAGATACGCAGTATTTT. It is translated as CATSSGGQYTDTQYF.

The table lists this clonotype with a count of one. A much larger clone lies a single base off, so this may be a read error. This CDR3 is missing its conserved last phenylalanine or tryptophan, likely due to a read error. The rearrangement uses TRBV20-1 and TRBJ1-5; D is ambiguous. Germline lookup yields CDR1 DFQATT and CDR2 SNEGSKA (reference sequence). CDR3 length equals 13 residues. Trimming left V 1 base short and J 7 bases short, with 11 bases between. DNA of the CDR3: TGCAGTGCTAGAGGTAAAGAGGGACAGCCCCAGCATTTG. Protein sequence: CSARGKEGQPQHL.

This clonotype was counted only a few times. The chain carries TRBV7-3 and TRBJ2-3; 8 bases agree with TRBD2. The CDR3 spans 14 residues. V shed 0 bases and J 6 bases; nucleotides not matched to a gene: 2. The V gene's germline CDR1 is SGHTA and CDR2 FQGTGA. The chain's CDR3 is CASSLTAGDDTQYF. Written as DNA, the CDR3 is TGTGCCAGCAGCTTAACAGCGGGAGATGATACGCAGTATTTT.

This clonotype was counted many times. This chain connects TRBV20-1 to TRBJ1-2; the D is unclear. This CDR3 has 12 amino acids. With 5 bases removed from V and 8 bases from J, the gap between germline ends came to 15 bases. Germline values: CDR1 DFQATT, CDR2 SNEGSKA (reference sequence). The CDR3 DNA is TGCAGTGCTCCTACAGCGGGAGAAGGCTACACCTTC. Amino acids: CSAPTAGEGYTF.

There are many counts of this clonotype. V and J are TRBV12-3 or TRBV12-4 and TRBJ1-5; a weak D match, TRBD1 (5 bases). The V end lost 5 bases, the J end lost 8 bases, and 13 bases lay between the germline ends. The CDR3 length is 13 residues. The CDR3 spells CASSVQPGEPQHF. The CDR3 bases are TGTGCCAGCAGTGTCCAGCCGGGGGAGCCCCAGCATTTT.

This clonotype was seen a handful of times. The chain combines TRBV7-3 with TRBJ1-5; a possible D gene is TRBD1 (5 bases). Trimming cost V 5 bases and J 2 bases, with 31 bases left between them. Looked up from germline, CDR1 is SGHTA and CDR2 is FQGTGA. CDR3 size: 21 residues. CDR3 DNA sequence: TGTGCCAGCAGCGCACCCGACGTTGAGGACACTTACACGGGCCGCAATCAGCCCCAGCATTTT. As protein: CASSAPDVEDTYTGRNQPQHF.

This clonotype occurred many times. The chain is built from TRBV20-1 and TRBJ2-3, with D unresolved. V was clipped by 3 bases and J by 2 bases, with 12 bases between them. The CDR3 spans 14 residues. Looked up from germline, CDR1 is DFQATT and CDR2 is SNEGSKA (reference sequence). DNA of the CDR3: TGCAGTGCTAGCCTGGGTGGTAACACAGATACGCAGTATTTT. As protein: CSASLGGNTDTQYF.

This clonotype was recorded a few times. V usage is TRBV4-1 and J usage is TRBJ2-1; 7 bases fit TRBD2. The V segment lost 0 bases and the J segment 3 bases; nucleotides outside the gene matches: 2. The germline CDR1 and CDR2 sequences are MGHRA and YSYEKL. This CDR3 region has 15 residues. DNA of the CDR3: TGCGCCAGCAGCCAAGATCTAGCGGACTACAATGAGCAGTTCTTC. Translated, it gives CASSQDLADYNEQFF.

This clonotype was found many times. The chain is built from TRBV20-1 and TRBJ2-3, with 8 nucleotides matching TRBD2. Losses at the gene ends were 6 bases for V and 4 bases for J; bases not matched to a gene: 12. The CDR3 is made up of 15 amino acids. The germline CDR1 and CDR2 sequences are DFQATT and SNEGSKA (reference sequence). CDR3 protein: CSATLAGGGPDTQYF. The CDR3 DNA follows: TGCAGTGCCACGCTAGCGGGCGGTGGGCCAGATACGCAGTATTTT.

The table lists this clonotype with many counts. The genes are TRBV7-9 and TRBJ2-3; D is possibly TRBD2 (6 bases). CDR1 SEHNR and CDR2 FQNEAQ come from the germline V gene (reference sequence). The germline V and J ends were trimmed by 5 bases and 3 bases, with 12 bases remaining between them. The CDR3 consists of 14 residues. In DNA, the CDR3 is TGTGCCAGCAGCAAGGAGGGTTGGACAGATACGCAGTATTTT. This gives the protein CASSKEGWTDTQYF.

V is TRBV28 and J is TRBJ1-1; no clear D. V lost 6 bases and J lost 1, with 12 bases in between. Germline V CDR1 and CDR2: MDHEN, SYDVKM. This CDR3 comprises 14 residues. This CDR3 reads CASRAELGNTEAFF. CDR3 DNA: TGTGCCAGCAGGGCTGAACTTGGGAACACTGAAGCTTTCTTT.

This clonotype was picked up many times. J is TRBJ1-2 and V is TRBV6-1; D call uncertain. The length of the CDR3 is 13 residues. The ends were cut back, 5 bases at V and 1 base at J, with 8 bases in the middle. The germline CDR1 and CDR2 sequences are MNHNS and SASEGT. This CDR3 reads CASSKQFNYGYTF. The CDR3 nucleotides are TGTGCCAGCAGTAAACAGTTTAACTATGGCTACACCTTC.

This clonotype occurred a few times. The rearrangement links TRBV28 to TRBJ1-2, with D possibly matching TRBD1 (6 bases). Germline V gene data show CDR1 as MDHEN and CDR2 as SYDVKM. The CDR3 is made up of 15 amino acids. V dropped 7 bases and J dropped 0 bases, with 15 bases sitting between them. In DNA, the CDR3 is TGTGCCAGCATCACGGCGCGGACAGCTAACTATGGCTACACCTTC. The encoded protein is CASITARTANYGYTF.

This clonotype was seen ten or more times. The J gene is TRBJ2-5, the V gene TRBV6-1; 7 bases align to TRBD1. The CDR3 totals 16 residues. V lost 2 bases to trimming and J lost 1 base; unmatched junction nucleotides: 7. Germline V gene sequence: CDR1 MNHNS, CDR2 SASEGT. The CDR3 loop reads CASSEWRTGAQETQYF. As DNA, the CDR3 is TGTGCCAGCAGTGAATGGAGAACAGGGGCCCAAGAGACCCAGTACTTC.

The rearrangement links TRBV7-9 to TRBJ2-3; D is undetermined. Gene TRBJ1-5 matches the end of the DNA better, so the J call may be wrong. The CDR3 extends over 14 amino acids. Germline CDR1 reads SEHNR; CDR2 reads FQNEAQ (reference sequence). CDR3 protein: CASSFSGSTDTQHF. For the CDR3, the DNA is TGTGCCAGCAGCTTTAGCGGGAGTACAGATACGCAGCATTTT.

This clonotype has a handful of counts. V usage is TRBV5-1 and J usage is TRBJ2-7; D not certain. Trimming took 0 bases from V and 7 from J, leaving 11 bases between them. The CDR3 length is 13 residues. The germline gives CDR1 SGHRS, CDR2 YFSETQ. The CDR3 loop is CASSLEALGEQYF. CDR3 nucleotides: TGCGCCAGCAGCTTGGAGGCTTTAGGGGAGCAGTACTTC.

A few counts support this clonotype. This chain joins TRBV7-2 and TRBJ1-4; weak D call: TRBD1 (5 bases). V dropped 5 bases and J dropped 3 bases, with 13 bases sitting between them. The CDR3 loop spans 15 amino acids. Germline CDR1 SGHTA, CDR2 FQGNSA. The CDR3 reads CASSPRQNPNEKLFF. Here the CDR3 DNA reads TGTGCCAGCAGCCCCAGACAGAACCCTAATGAAAAACTGTTTTTT.

This clonotype was observed at least ten times. The genes are TRBV5-1 and TRBJ2-3, with 7 bases that match TRBD1. Losses at the gene ends were 9 bases for V and 2 bases for J; bases not matched to a gene: 9. The germline gives CDR1 SGHRS, CDR2 YFSETQ. The CDR3 is made up of 14 amino acids. The CDR3 region has the DNA TGCGCCACCAAACTGGGACAGCCCACAGATACGCAGTATTTT. Its protein product is CATKLGQPTDTQYF.

In this sample, this clonotype turned up many times. This chain connects TRBV24-1 to TRBJ2-5; D assignment may be TRBD1 or TRBD2 (5 bases each). The CDR3 is 15 amino acids. Germline V gives CDR1 KGHDR, CDR2 SFDVKD. Trimming pared 5 bases from V and 2 bases from J, leaving 14 bases between. The CDR3 region is CATSAQGRKQETQYF. The CDR3 nucleotides are TGTGCCACCAGTGCCCAGGGACGGAAACAAGAGACCCAGTACTTC.

This clonotype was found once. The CDR3 loop is CASRRRGLAGGTDTQYF. The CDR3 region has the DNA TGTGCCAGCAGGCGCCGGGGACTAGCGGGAGGCACAGATACGCAGTATTTT. The V gene is TRBV5-6, the J gene TRBJ2-3, with TRBD2 identical over 14 bases. CDR3 length equals 17 residues. Losses at the gene ends were 5 bases for V and 1 base for J; bases not matched to a gene: 6. Looked up from germline, CDR1 is SGHDT and CDR2 is YYEEEE.

This clonotype was detected many times. The rearrangement uses TRBV20-1 and TRBJ2-5, with TRBD2 matching 9 bases. V lost 6 bases, J lost 5 bases, and 10 bases stayed unmatched. The CDR3 is 14 residues long. The germline V gene has CDR1 DFQATT and CDR2 SNEGSKA (reference sequence). The CDR3 DNA follows: TGCAGTGCGTGGACTAGCGAAGAGTGGGAGACCCAGTACTTC. Translating it yields CSAWTSEEWETQYF.

A few counts support this clonotype. The CDR3 nucleotides read TGTGCCAGCAGTTTAATCCGCTCTATGACTAACTATGGCTACACCTTC. Translation gives CASSLIRSMTNYGYTF. The chain recombines TRBV6-4 with TRBJ1-2; D unclear. The germline CDR1 and CDR2 sequences are MRHNA and SNTAGT. Trimming stripped 5 bases from V and 0 bases from J, with 16 bases between. This CDR3 contains 16 residues.